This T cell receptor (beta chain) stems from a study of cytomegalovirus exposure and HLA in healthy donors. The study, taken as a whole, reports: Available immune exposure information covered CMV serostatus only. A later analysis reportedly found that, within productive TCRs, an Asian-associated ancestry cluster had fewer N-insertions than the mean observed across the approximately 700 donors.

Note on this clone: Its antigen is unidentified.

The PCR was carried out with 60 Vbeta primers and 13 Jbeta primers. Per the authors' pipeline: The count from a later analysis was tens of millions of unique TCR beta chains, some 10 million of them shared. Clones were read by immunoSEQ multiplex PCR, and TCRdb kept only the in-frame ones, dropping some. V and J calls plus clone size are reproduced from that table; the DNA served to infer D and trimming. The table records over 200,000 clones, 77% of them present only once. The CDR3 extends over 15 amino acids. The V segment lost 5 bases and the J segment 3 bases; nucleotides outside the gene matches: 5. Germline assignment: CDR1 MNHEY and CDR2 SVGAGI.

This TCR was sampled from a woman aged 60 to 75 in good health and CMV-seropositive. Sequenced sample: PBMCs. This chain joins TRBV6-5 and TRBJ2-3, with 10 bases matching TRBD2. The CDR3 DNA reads TGTGCCAGCAGTAAATCGGGACTAGCGACAGATACGCAGTATTTT. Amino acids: CASSKSGLATDTQYF.